This entry lists 29 T cell receptor beta chains sequenced from one sample in a study of T-cell reconstitution after alpha-beta-depleted transplantation in children. Construction of the TCRbeta library involved unique molecular identifiers. MiXCR was run by TCRdb on the PCR reads, yielding one entry per CDR3 protein. The repertoire has 280,000 or so distinct CDR3 sequences, 9.5% to 13% of them found once; the top ten carry around 20%. This sample comprised peripheral blood, obtained 180 days after TCRalphabeta/CD19-depleted stem cell transplant. These receptor sequences come from a male patient aged 2-15 years who had a stem cell transplant for chronic granulomatous disease, so the T cells may come from the graft donor.

This clonotype was seen many times. J is TRBJ1-4 and V is TRBV7-2; 7 bases are shared with TRBD1. The CDR3 length is 15 residues. J was trimmed by 8 bases and V by 4 bases; bases with no gene match: 10. Germline V gives CDR1 SGHTA, CDR2 FQGNSA. Here the CDR3 DNA reads TGTGCCAGCAGCTCCCAACAGGGGAAAGGGGAAAAACTGTTTTTT. As protein: CASSSQQGKGEKLFF.

About this clonotype: A much larger clone is a single base away; this may be a read error. The chain joins TRBV7-2 to TRBJ2-7; TRBD2 matches 7 bases. This CDR3 spans 15 amino acids. Germline-derived CDR1 and CDR2 are SGHTA and FQGNSA. The V and J ends lost 3 bases and 4 bases, in that order; junction bases with no gene match: 9. CDR3 nucleotides: TGTGCCAGCAGCTTCTCGGGCGGGAGTCCTTACGAGCAGTACTTC. It is translated as CASSFSGGSPYEQYF.

For this clonotype: Given a much more abundant clone one base away, this may be a read error. The chain combines TRBV20-1 with TRBJ2-6; D is ambiguous. The CDR3 length is 14 residues. The germline V gene has CDR1 DFQATT and CDR2 SNEGSKA (reference sequence). V was shortened by 1 base and J by 2 bases, with 6 bases between the two germline ends. The CDR3 is CSARGETGANVLTF. The CDR3 region has the DNA TGCAGTGCTAGAGGAGAGACTGGGGCCAACGTCCTGACTTTC.

The chain joins TRBV2 to TRBJ2-7; 7 bases align to TRBD2. The CDR3 runs to 18 residues. Per the germline V gene, CDR1 is SNHLY and CDR2 is FYNNEI. Losses at the gene ends were 2 bases for V and 4 bases for J; bases not matched to a gene: 17. Written as DNA, the CDR3 is TGTGCCAGCAGTGAATGGTCCCTTACGGGACTACTTTTATACGAGCAGTACTTC. The encoded protein is CASSEWSLTGLLLYEQYF.

There are many counts of this clonotype. This sequence joins TRBV20-1 and TRBJ2-3; the D gene is possibly TRBD2 (5 bases). The CDR3 contains 15 residues. CDR1 and CDR2 from the germline V gene are DFQATT and SNEGSKA (reference sequence). V lost 3 bases and J 8 bases, leaving 21 bases between the germline ends. The CDR3, as DNA: TGCAGTGCTAGTGGTGGGAGTAACCCCGTTGGTACGCAGTATTTT. Its protein product is CSASGGSNPVGTQYF.

This clonotype has ten or more counts. The chain has TRBV12-5 and TRBJ2-3, with TRBD2 matching over 10 bases. Germline CDR1 reads LGHNT; CDR2 reads FRNRAP. V dropped 4 bases and J dropped 2; count of bases not matched to a gene: 15. This CDR3 spans 19 amino acids. CDR3 DNA sequence: TGTGCTAGTGGTTCTCAGCCAAAAAATAGCGGGGGGAACACAGATACGCAGTATTTT. Translating gives CASGSQPKNSGGNTDTQYF. The full variable domain, its missing parts supplied by reference TRBV12-5 and TRBJ2-3, is DARVTQTPRHKVTEMGQEVTMRCQPILGHNTVFWYRQTMMQGLELLAYFRNRAPLDDSGMPKDRFSAEMPDATLATLKIQPSEPRDSAVYFCASGSQPKNSGGNTDTQYFGPGTRLTVL.

A few counts support this clonotype. The V call is TRBV27, the J call TRBJ2-1, with TRBD1 matching over 7 bases. The V segment lost 2 bases and the J segment 8 bases; nucleotides outside the gene matches: 9. The CDR3 has 15 residues. CDR1 and CDR2 (germline): MNHEY, SMNVEV (reference sequence). CDR3 DNA sequence: TGTGCCAGCAGTTTAATAGGCAGGGGGATTCATGAGCAGTTCTTC. Its protein product is CASSLIGRGIHEQFF.

On this clonotype: This probably arose from a read error, given a far larger clone one base away. The chain uses TRBV7-6 and TRBJ2-2, with a tentative D call TRBD1 (5 bases). Germline loops: CDR1 SGHVS, CDR2 FNYEAQ. This CDR3 contains 15 residues. The CDR3 reads CSSSLGQGNTGELFF. CDR3 nucleotide sequence: TGTTCCAGCAGCTTGGGGCAGGGTAACACCGGGGAGCTGTTTTTT. Full variable domain (remainder filled in from reference TRBV7-6 and TRBJ2-2): GAGVSQSPRYKVTKRGQDVALRCDPISGHVSLYWYRQALGQGPEFLTYFNYEAQQDKSGLPNDRFSAERPEGSISTLTIQRTEQRDSAMYRCSSSLGQGNTGELFFGEGSRLTVL.

This clonotype was observed at least ten times. The chain couples TRBV12-3 or TRBV12-4 to TRBJ2-5; D unresolved. The CDR3 has 14 residues. V was pared by 5 bases and J by 2 bases, with 12 bases between. CDR3 residues: CASSVPNRQETQYF. Here the CDR3 DNA reads TGTGCCAGCAGTGTCCCTAACAGACAAGAGACCCAGTACTTC.

This clonotype was picked up many times. CDR3 in amino acids: CASQGTSGHTQYF. The CDR3 coding sequence is TGCGCCAGCCAGGGGACTTCTGGGCATACGCAGTATTTT. The chain employs TRBV10-2 and TRBJ2-3, with D perhaps assigned TRBD1 or TRBD2 (6 bases each). The CDR3 has 13 residues. Trimming pared 8 bases from V and 7 bases from J, leaving 16 bases between. CDR1 and CDR2 (germline): WSHSY, SAAADI.

A word on this clonotype: A much larger clone sits a single nucleotide away, making a read error possible. The rearrangement links TRBV18 to TRBJ1-2; D remains ambiguous. CDR1 and CDR2 (germline): KGHSH, LQKENI. This CDR3 is 14 amino acids long. With 0 bases removed from V and 7 bases from J, the gap between germline ends came to 12 bases. The CDR3 sequence: CASSPPQRRGGYTF. In DNA, the CDR3 is TGTGCCAGCTCACCACCACAACGGAGAGGTGGCTACACCTTC.

This clonotype was recorded a few times. CDR3 nucleotides: TGTGCCAGCAGCCAAACTAGCGGGAGAAGTAATGAGCAGTTCTTC. This gives the protein CASSQTSGRSNEQFF. V is TRBV14 and J is TRBJ2-1, with TRBD2 matching over 11 bases. The V segment lost 2 bases and the J segment 7 bases; nucleotides outside the gene matches: 4. Germline CDR1 reads SGHDN; CDR2 reads FVKESK. This CDR3 region has 15 residues. Filled out from reference TRBV14 and TRBJ2-1, the complete variable domain reads EAGVTQFPSHSVIEKGQTVTLRCDPISGHDNLYWYRRVMGKEIKFLLHFVKESKQDESGMPNNRFLAERTGGTYSTLKVQPAELEDSGVYFCASSQTSGRSNEQFFGPGTRLTVL.

This clonotype was detected ten times or more. V usage is TRBV11-2 and J usage is TRBJ2-3, with D possibly TRBD1 on 6 matching bases. Germline V gene data show CDR1 as SGHAT and CDR2 as FQNNGV. This CDR3 region has 16 residues. V lost 0 bases and J 7 bases, leaving 17 bases between the germline ends. The chain's CDR3 is CASSLEGTGRGNTQYF. The CDR3 DNA is TGTGCCAGCAGCTTAGAAGGCACAGGGCGAGGAAATACGCAGTATTTT.

This clonotype was counted ten times or more. The chain employs TRBV5-1 and TRBJ2-1; possible D gene TRBD2, 5 bases. Trimming took 2 bases from V and 9 from J, leaving 18 bases between them. The CDR3 extends over 15 amino acids. Germline V CDR1 and CDR2: SGHRS, YFSETQ. This chain's CDR3 is CASSFLSAPGGEQFF. Here the CDR3 DNA reads TGCGCCAGCAGCTTCTTGTCTGCCCCCGGAGGTGAGCAGTTCTTC.

This clonotype was picked up a small number of times. The rearrangement joins TRBV30 to TRBJ2-1, with 7 nucleotides matching TRBD2. From germline, CDR1 is GTSNPN and CDR2 SVGIG (reference sequence). Trimming at V came to 8 bases and at J to 4 bases, leaving 11 bases not matched to a gene. This CDR3 spans 14 amino acids. CDR3 protein: CARTGLAEYNEQFF. As DNA, the CDR3 is TGTGCCAGGACTGGGCTAGCGGAATACAATGAGCAGTTCTTC.

V is TRBV4-2 and J is TRBJ2-2; a possible D gene is TRBD1 (5 bases). The CDR3 length is 16 residues. Deletions cut 0 bases from V and 6 bases from J, with 14 bases between. Germline V gene lookup returns CDR1 LGHNA and CDR2 YNFKEQ. The CDR3 spells CASSQEGRVNAGELFF. The CDR3 bases are TGTGCCAGCAGCCAAGAGGGCAGGGTCAATGCCGGGGAGCTGTTTTTT.

This clonotype was seen at least ten times. This chain connects TRBV6-1 to TRBJ1-2; TRBD1 matches 7 bases. Germline CDR1 and CDR2: MNHNS and SASEGT. V was clipped by 4 bases and J by 8 bases; unmatched bases: 7. CDR3 length: 13 residues. CDR3 in amino acids: CASSVGQRLGYTF. CDR3 coding DNA: TGTGCCAGCAGTGTGGGACAGCGTCTCGGCTACACCTTC.

This clonotype was observed many times. The chain couples TRBV20-1 to TRBJ2-1, with D perhaps TRBD1 or TRBD2 (5 bases each). The CDR3 loop spans 15 amino acids. With 1 base removed from V and 5 bases from J, the gap between germline ends came to 15 bases. Germline V lookup: CDR1 DFQATT, CDR2 SNEGSKA (reference sequence). The CDR3, as DNA: TGCAGTGCTAGAGTGTATGGGACCGCGAACAATGAGCAGTTCTTC. Protein product: CSARVYGTANNEQFF.

This clonotype has ten or more counts. For the CDR3, the DNA is TGTGCCAGCAGCCTCGACAGGTCCTTCGAGAACACCGGGGAGCTGTTTTTT. It translates to CASSLDRSFENTGELFF. This chain joins TRBV6-1 and TRBJ2-2; a weak D match, TRBD1 (6 bases). Germline loops: CDR1 MNHNS, CDR2 SASEGT. The CDR3 is 17 residues long. Trimming took 6 bases from V and 1 from J, leaving 18 bases between them.

The genes are TRBV6-1 and TRBJ2-1; a possible D gene is TRBD2 (6 bases). Germline CDR1 reads MNHNS; CDR2 reads SASEGT. The CDR3 sequence is 12 residues long. V lost 5 bases, J lost 10 bases, and 12 bases lay in between. The CDR3 protein is CASSLIGGEQFF. DNA for the CDR3: TGTGCCAGCAGTCTGATTGGAGGGGAGCAGTTCTTC.

At least ten counts were recorded for this clonotype. The rearrangement links TRBV11-2 to TRBJ2-1; D possibly matches TRBD1 or TRBD2 (7 bases each). The CDR3 is 17 residues long. V lost 5 bases to trimming and J lost 0 bases, with 17 bases between them. Germline V gene data show CDR1 as SGHAT and CDR2 as FQNNGV. The CDR3: CASSNNRGLSSYNEQFF. The CDR3 DNA follows: TGTGCCAGCAGCAATAACAGGGGACTAAGCTCCTACAATGAGCAGTTCTTC.

This clonotype was recorded many times. The chain carries TRBV6-2 or TRBV6-3 and TRBJ1-5; no clear D. The CDR3 runs to 12 residues. Per the germline V gene, CDR1 is MNHEY and CDR2 is SVGEGT. Trimming removed 2 bases from V and 5 bases from J, with 4 bases in between. As DNA, the CDR3 is TGTGCCAGCAGTTACAGTCATCAGCCCCAGCATTTT. Protein product: CASSYSHQPQHF.

This clonotype came up many times. The V call is TRBV29-1, the J call TRBJ1-1; 7 nucleotides align to TRBD1. The J segment lost 1 base and the V segment lost 6 bases, leaving 5 bases of the junction unmatched. This CDR3 spans 13 amino acids. Germline V gives CDR1 SQVTM, CDR2 ANQGSEA. The CDR3 bases are TGCAGCGTCGGGGGACAGACGAACACTGAAGCTTTCTTT. Translating gives CSVGGQTNTEAFF.

This clonotype occurred a few times. The V gene is TRBV6-1, the J gene TRBJ1-2, with D possibly TRBD1 on 5 matching bases. This CDR3 contains 17 residues. The V and J ends lost 0 bases and 7 bases respectively, with 21 bases between them. Germline-derived CDR1 and CDR2 are MNHNS and SASEGT. The CDR3 DNA sequence: TGTGCCAGCAGTGAAGCGCGGGACCCAGGTTGGACTAGTGGCTACACCTTC. Its translation is CASSEARDPGWTSGYTF.

This clonotype has at least ten counts. The chain uses TRBV7-9 and TRBJ2-1; D uncertain. CDR1 and CDR2 from the germline V gene are SEHNR and FQNEAQ (reference sequence). This CDR3 comprises 12 residues. V was trimmed by 2 bases and J by 7 bases, leaving 6 bases between them. CDR3 nucleotides: TGTGCCAGCAGCTTATTTGCGAATGAGCAGTTCTTC. Translation: CASSLFANEQFF.

This clonotype was counted at least ten times. J is TRBJ2-7 and V is TRBV7-9; tentative D call: TRBD1 (5 bases). The CDR3 sequence is 13 residues long. Germline lookup yields CDR1 SEHNR and CDR2 FQNEAQ (reference sequence). Trimming took 5 bases from V and 4 from J, leaving 12 bases between them. The CDR3 coding sequence is TGTGCCAGCAGCACGACAGAGGATTACGAGCAGTACTTC. Protein sequence: CASSTTEDYEQYF. The full variable domain, its missing parts supplied by reference TRBV7-9 and TRBJ2-7, is DTGVSQNPRHKITKRGQNVTFRCDPISEHNRLYWYRQTLGQGPEFLTYFQNEAQLEKSRLLSDRFSAERPKGSFSTLEIQRTEQGDSAMYLCASSTTEDYEQYFGPGTRLTVT.

This chain uses TRBV12-3 or TRBV12-4 with TRBJ2-5; 9 positions match TRBD1. The CDR3 runs to 15 residues. With 6 bases clipped from V and 5 bases from J, the junction kept 10 bases outside the gene matches. The CDR3 loop is CASREQGAIGETQYF. The CDR3 DNA sequence: TGTGCCAGCAGGGAACAGGGGGCAATCGGGGAGACCCAGTACTTC.

This clonotype was observed many times. The chain is built from TRBV2 and TRBJ2-3; 7 positions agree with TRBD1. CDR1 and CDR2 (germline): SNHLY, FYNNEI. The CDR3 spans 15 residues. Germline trimming cut 1 base from V and 3 bases from J; bases unmatched to any gene: 4. CDR3 region: CASSEGDSGTDTQYF. Here the CDR3 DNA reads TGTGCCAGCAGTGAAGGGGACAGTGGGACAGATACGCAGTATTTT.

This clonotype was observed many times. The chain has TRBV20-1 and TRBJ2-5, with 7 positions matching TRBD2. V lost 3 bases, J lost 3 bases, and 4 bases stayed unmatched. This CDR3 contains 13 residues. Germline V gives CDR1 DFQATT, CDR2 SNEGSKA (reference sequence). This CDR3 reads CSASGTTKETQYF. Here the CDR3 DNA reads TGCAGTGCTAGCGGGACTACCAAAGAGACCCAGTACTTC.